The source of this T cell receptor (beta chain) is a study of spatial heterogeneity in lung cancer. Study-wide background: Detection consistently yielded more beta chains than alpha chains.

This clonotype has a count of ten or more. V shed 8 bases, J shed 6 bases, and the junction held 9 bases outside the gene matches. The CDR3 covers 14 residues. Every TCR cDNA molecule bore a unique molecular identifier. TCRdb analysed the 5' RACE reads with MiXCR anew, one entry per CDR3 protein. This sample has some 8,700 distinct CDR3 sequences, with approximately 8% found just once. Sample time point: sample taken at primary tumor resection. Unsorted whole RNA of tumor, nontumor lung or frozen PBMC was sequenced. A total of over 70 untreated early-stage non-small cell lung cancer patients served as donors.

This sequence joins TRBV12-3 or TRBV12-4 and TRBJ1-3; 8 bases agree with TRBD1. The TCR originated in a female donor with early-stage non-small cell lung cancer. Sample: PBMCs, taken at surgery. CDR3 residues: CASRPAGQENTIYF. The CDR3 DNA reads as TGTGCCAGCCGCCCCGCGGGACAGGAAAACACCATATATTTT.